This entry lists 11 T cell receptor beta chains sequenced from one sample in a study of regulatory T cells in long-lasting Graves disease. Through Arm-PCR of CDR3 regions and iRepertoire HTBI primers, TCR beta libraries were built. From the multiplex PCR reads, TCRdb called clonotypes with MiXCR, one entry per CDR3 protein. The data contain hundreds of thousands of distinct CDR3 sequences, approximately 15% of them singletons. Noted time point: newly diagnosed GD, antithyroid drugs for less than 3 months. The TCR library was prepared using RNA isolated from PBMCs. These data also formed part of another study, on T cells in Graves' hyperthyroidism and ophthalmopathy.

The material was peripheral blood mononuclear cells (PBMCs), obtained at new diagnosis, from a patient treated with antithyroid drugs. The receptor source for this set is a woman aged 25 to 39 with Graves disease.

This clonotype was seen repeatedly, ten times or more. The rearrangement joins TRBV3-1 to TRBJ2-5, with TRBD1 matching over 8 bases. The CDR3 contains 15 residues. The trim removed 3 bases at V and 1 base at J, leaving 4 bases unmatched. CDR1 and CDR2 from the germline V gene are LGHDT and YNNKEL (reference sequence). In DNA, the CDR3 is TGTGCCAGCAGCCAGGGACAGGTGGGCCAAGAGACCCAGTACTTC. This encodes CASSQGQVGQETQYF.

In its sample, this clonotype was seen many times. The chain is built from TRBV28 and TRBJ2-3; D ambiguous. Per germline, CDR1 MDHEN and CDR2 SYDVKM. V was pared by 3 bases and J by 0 bases, with 13 bases between. The CDR3 spans 16 residues. CDR3 DNA: TGTGCCAGCAGTTTTAGCCCAGAAACTAGCACAGATACGCAGTATTTT. Its translation is CASSFSPETSTDTQYF.

This clonotype was recorded a few times. The rearrangement uses TRBV10-1 and TRBJ2-1; 13 bases align to TRBD2. Germline CDR1 and CDR2: WNHNN and SYGVQD (reference sequence). V dropped 6 bases and J dropped 9; count of bases not matched to a gene: 5. The CDR3 consists of 14 residues. The CDR3 protein is CASSSGLAGAEQFF. DNA for the CDR3: TGCGCCAGCAGCTCCGGACTAGCGGGAGCTGAGCAGTTCTTC.

In its sample, this clonotype was seen a few times. J is TRBJ2-4 and V is TRBV14; 8 positions match TRBD1. The CDR3 is 14 amino acids. Per the germline V gene, CDR1 is SGHDN and CDR2 is FVKESK. V lost 3 bases, J lost 5 bases, and 3 bases stayed unmatched. Here the CDR3 reads CASSHRTGQNIQYF. CDR3 sequence (DNA): TGTGCCAGCAGCCACCGGACAGGGCAAAACATTCAGTACTTC. Looking up the rest from reference TRBV14 and TRBJ2-4 gives the full variable domain: EAGVTQFPSHSVIEKGQTVTLRCDPISGHDNLYWYRRVMGKEIKFLLHFVKESKQDESGMPNNRFLAERTGGTYSTLKVQPAELEDSGVYFCASSHRTGQNIQYFGAGTRLSVL.

The count of this clonotype is one. The chain couples TRBV5-1 to TRBJ2-6; D assignment may be TRBD1 or TRBD2 (6 bases each). In germline, CDR1 is SGHRS, CDR2 YFSETQ. This CDR3 is built from 19 residues. The V and J ends lost 2 bases and 0 bases respectively, with 18 bases between them. CDR3 residues: CASSFGSGALSSGANVLTF. The DNA for the CDR3 is TGCGCCAGCAGCTTCGGGTCGGGGGCGCTTAGCTCTGGGGCCAACGTCCTGACTTTC.

The chain is built from TRBV30 and TRBJ2-1; 11 bases map to TRBD2. In germline, CDR1 is GTSNPN, CDR2 SVGIG (reference sequence). V shed 3 bases and J 4 bases; nucleotides not matched to a gene: 5. CDR3 length: 15 residues. CDR3 sequence (DNA): TGTGCCTGGAGCCCACTAGCGGGAGTATACAATGAGCAGTTCTTC. This codes for CAWSPLAGVYNEQFF.

The chain has TRBV4-1 and TRBJ2-1; 8 bases map to TRBD2. CDR1 is MGHRA, CDR2 YSYEKL, per germline. The CDR3 has 17 residues. V lost 1 base, J lost 0 bases, and 5 bases stayed unmatched. CDR3 amino acids: CASSQGVSGSSYNEQFF. The CDR3 region has the DNA TGCGCCAGCAGCCAAGGGGTGAGCGGGAGCTCCTACAATGAGCAGTTCTTC.

The chain recombines TRBV5-1 with TRBJ2-1, with D unresolved. The CDR3 covers 14 residues. Trimming took off 1 base at V and 9 bases at J, with 14 bases between the two ends. Germline assignment: CDR1 SGHRS and CDR2 YFSETQ. The CDR3 protein is CASSLKEYIPEQFF. In DNA form, the CDR3 reads TGCGCCAGCAGCTTGAAGGAGTATATCCCTGAGCAGTTCTTC.

This clonotype came up many times. This rearrangement joins TRBV12-3 or TRBV12-4 to TRBJ2-3, with TRBD2 matching 9 bases. The CDR3 totals 15 residues. The V segment lost 6 bases and the J segment 5 bases; nucleotides outside the gene matches: 9. Here the CDR3 DNA reads TGTGCCAGCAGGCCAAACCTAGCGGGACGAGATACGCAGTATTTT. Protein: CASRPNLAGRDTQYF.

At least ten counts were recorded for this clonotype. This chain links TRBV7-2 with TRBJ2-5; no firm D call. V lost 5 bases and J lost 4, with 14 bases in between. The CDR3 is made up of 14 amino acids. In germline, CDR1 is SGHTA, CDR2 FQGNSA. CDR3 amino acids: CASSRVVKGETQYF. The CDR3 nucleotides are TGTGCCAGCAGCCGGGTGGTCAAGGGAGAGACCCAGTACTTC.

This clonotype appeared many times. V usage is TRBV27 and J usage is TRBJ2-3; 15 nucleotides align to TRBD2. With 9 bases clipped from V and 3 bases from J, the junction kept 10 bases outside the gene matches. The CDR3 spans 17 residues. The V gene's germline CDR1 is MNHEY and CDR2 SMNVEV (reference sequence). This CDR3 is CASNTGLAGGRTDTQYF. The CDR3 DNA is TGTGCCAGTAATACGGGACTAGCGGGAGGTAGGACAGATACGCAGTATTTT.